The rows below give T cell receptor beta chains drawn from one sample of a study of blood T cell repertoires in COVID-19. Some clones are missing from TCRdb's copy, which holds only in-frame ones; the method was immunoSEQ multiplex PCR. The sample consists of around 400,000 clones, approximately 91% of them appearing once. What was sequenced was PBMCs or T cells enriched from blood (not recorded which). These receptors originate from a woman between 40 and 50 years old who had been exposed to COVID-19. Both conserved end residues are part of each CDR3. D genes are given only for firm matches. The listing skips clone size in some rows; elsewhere it reads once, few, many or a size class.

j_gene: TRBJ2-7
d_gene: -
abundance: -
v_gene: TRBV7-2
CDR3aa: CASSPLARFYEQYF
CDR3nt: TGTGCCAGCAGCCCCCTAGCGCGATTCTACGAGCAGTACTTC

j_gene: TRBJ1-2
d_gene: TRBD1
abundance: few
v_gene: TRBV5-1
CDR3aa: CASGRDSNYGYTF
CDR3nt: TGCGCCAGCGGACGGGACAGTAACTATGGCTACACCTTC

j_gene: TRBJ1-1
d_gene: -
abundance: few
v_gene: TRBV7-2
CDR3aa: CASSLSGRDTEAFF
CDR3nt: TGTGCCAGCAGCTTATCGGGAAGGGACACTGAAGCTTTCTTT

j_gene: TRBJ1-4
d_gene: -
abundance: -
v_gene: TRBV4-1
CDR3aa: CASSQDFPGLINEKLFF
CDR3nt: TGCGCCAGCAGCCAAGATTTCCCAGGACTGATTAATGAAAAACTGTTTTTT

j_gene: TRBJ2-7
d_gene: -
abundance: -
v_gene: TRBV6-5
CDR3aa: CASSYSSTGSYEQYF
CDR3nt: TGTGCCAGCAGTTACTCTTCGACAGGCTCCTACGAGCAGTACTTC

j_gene: TRBJ2-7
d_gene: TRBD1
abundance: -
v_gene: TRBV10-3
CDR3aa: CAISDPTGGTSYEQYF
CDR3nt: TGTGCCATCAGTGATCCGACAGGGGGCACATCCTACGAGCAGTACTTC

j_gene: TRBJ2-7
d_gene: -
abundance: -
v_gene: TRBV2
CDR3aa: CASKDGGPREQYF
CDR3nt: TGTGCCAGCAAAGACGGGGGGCCCAGGGAGCAGTACTTC

j_gene: TRBJ1-1
d_gene: -
abundance: -
v_gene: TRBV6-1
CDR3aa: CASSERGGGSEAFF
CDR3nt: TGTGCCAGCAGTGAACGCGGGGGGGGATCTGAAGCTTTCTTT

j_gene: TRBJ2-5
d_gene: -
abundance: -
v_gene: TRBV5-1
CDR3aa: CASSPRQDLRETQYF
CDR3nt: TGCGCCAGCAGCCCCCGACAGGATCTCCGGGAGACCCAGTACTTC

j_gene: TRBJ2-1
d_gene: -
abundance: -
v_gene: TRBV5-5
CDR3aa: CATSVASVHNEQFF
CDR3nt: TGTGCCACCTCAGTGGCTAGCGTTCACAATGAGCAGTTCTTC

j_gene: TRBJ2-3
d_gene: -
abundance: -
v_gene: TRBV2
CDR3aa: CASSWRLTDTQYF
CDR3nt: TGTGCCAGCAGTTGGCGGCTCACAGATACGCAGTATTTT

j_gene: TRBJ2-1
d_gene: TRBD2
abundance: -
v_gene: TRBV4-3
CDR3aa: CASSHSLADSYNEQFF
CDR3nt: TGCGCCAGCAGCCACTCACTAGCGGACTCCTACAATGAGCAGTTCTTC

j_gene: TRBJ2-5
d_gene: TRBD1
abundance: -
v_gene: TRBV13
CDR3aa: CASSFVDRGQETQYF
CDR3nt: TGTGCCAGCAGCTTCGTGGACAGGGGGCAAGAGACCCAGTACTTC

j_gene: TRBJ2-7
d_gene: -
abundance: -
v_gene: TRBV21-1
CDR3aa: CASSHRNQPRSSYEQYF
CDR3nt: TGTGCCAGCAGCCATAGAAACCAGCCACGGAGCTCCTACGAGCAGTACTTC

j_gene: TRBJ2-6
d_gene: TRBD1
abundance: -
v_gene: TRBV7-9
CDR3aa: CASSEGASSGANVLTF
CDR3nt: TGTGCCAGCAGCGAGGGGGCGTCATCTGGGGCCAACGTCCTGACTTTC

j_gene: TRBJ1-1
d_gene: -
abundance: -
v_gene: TRBV9
CDR3aa: CASSVGQTQNTEAFF
CDR3nt: TGTGCCAGCAGCGTAGGGCAGACTCAGAACACTGAAGCTTTCTTT

j_gene: TRBJ1-1
d_gene: -
abundance: -
v_gene: TRBV18
CDR3aa: CASSPKEVVNTEAFF
CDR3nt: TGTGCCAGCTCACCCAAGGAGGTGGTGAACACTGAAGCTTTCTTT

j_gene: TRBJ1-1
d_gene: TRBD1
abundance: -
v_gene: TRBV7-9
CDR3aa: CASGRTGMNTEAFF
CDR3nt: TGTGCCAGCGGAAGGACAGGGATGAACACTGAAGCTTTCTTT

j_gene: TRBJ1-2
d_gene: -
abundance: few
v_gene: TRBV7-2
CDR3aa: CASSLGLKEGNYGYTF
CDR3nt: TGTGCCAGCAGCTTAGGATTAAAGGAGGGAAACTATGGCTACACCTTC

j_gene: TRBJ2-5
d_gene: -
abundance: -
v_gene: TRBV27
CDR3aa: CASSLRQGETQYF
CDR3nt: TGTGCCAGCAGTTTAAGGCAGGGGGAGACCCAGTACTTC

j_gene: TRBJ2-3
d_gene: -
abundance: -
v_gene: TRBV18
CDR3aa: CASSPPGSLYTDTQYF
CDR3nt: TGTGCCAGCTCACCACCTGGGAGCCTGTACACAGATACGCAGTATTTT

j_gene: TRBJ2-5
d_gene: TRBD2
abundance: once
v_gene: TRBV4-1
CDR3aa: CASSHLIGLAGVIRETQYF
CDR3nt: TGCGCCAGCAGCCACCTAATCGGACTAGCGGGAGTAATAAGAGAGACCCAGTACTTC

j_gene: TRBJ2-2
d_gene: TRBD2
abundance: -
v_gene: TRBV7-9
CDR3aa: CASSPPGGPGGELFF
CDR3nt: TGTGCCAGCAGCCCGCCGGGGGGGCCGGGCGGGGAGCTGTTTTTT

j_gene: TRBJ1-3
d_gene: -
abundance: -
v_gene: TRBV19
CDR3aa: CASSINQASGNTIYF
CDR3nt: TGTGCCAGTAGTATCAACCAGGCCTCTGGAAACACCATATATTTT

j_gene: TRBJ2-1
d_gene: -
abundance: -
v_gene: TRBV7-2
CDR3aa: CASSFSGTGGDNEQFF
CDR3nt: TGTGCCAGCAGCTTTTCCGGAACCGGCGGGGACAATGAGCAGTTCTTC

j_gene: TRBJ1-5
d_gene: -
abundance: -
v_gene: TRBV18
CDR3aa: CASSPTRGGYSNQPQHF
CDR3nt: TGTGCCAGCTCACCAACCCGGGGGGGATATAGCAATCAGCCCCAGCATTTT

j_gene: TRBJ1-3
d_gene: TRBD1
abundance: -
v_gene: TRBV5-6
CDR3aa: CASSFSGQISGNTIYF
CDR3nt: TGTGCCAGCAGCTTTTCGGGACAGATCTCTGGAAACACCATATATTTT

j_gene: TRBJ2-2
d_gene: -
abundance: once
v_gene: TRBV7-3
CDR3aa: CASSLFGVTGELFF
CDR3nt: TGTGCCAGCAGCTTATTCGGGGTCACCGGGGAGCTGTTTTTT

j_gene: TRBJ1-4
d_gene: TRBD1
abundance: once
v_gene: TRBV11-2
CDR3aa: CASSLQGAREKLFF
CDR3nt: TGTGCCAGCAGCTTGCAGGGGGCAAGGGAAAAACTGTTTTTT

j_gene: TRBJ2-5
d_gene: TRBD2
abundance: -
v_gene: TRBV18
CDR3aa: CASSPQRLAGGQETQYF
CDR3nt: TGTGCCAGCTCACCACAGAGACTAGCGGGGGGACAAGAGACCCAGTACTTC

j_gene: TRBJ2-1
d_gene: -
abundance: -
v_gene: TRBV9
CDR3aa: CASSDSVNEQFF
CDR3nt: TGTGCCAGCAGCGATTCAGTCAATGAGCAGTTCTTC

j_gene: TRBJ2-5
d_gene: TRBD1
abundance: -
v_gene: TRBV7-9
CDR3aa: CASSRQGAQGTQYF
CDR3nt: TGTGCCAGCAGTCGGCAGGGGGCGCAAGGGACCCAGTACTTC

j_gene: TRBJ1-4
d_gene: -
abundance: -
v_gene: TRBV4-3
CDR3aa: CASSQGGTRREKLFF
CDR3nt: TGCGCCAGCAGCCAAGGAGGAACCCGGCGGGAAAAACTGTTTTTT

j_gene: TRBJ1-1
d_gene: -
abundance: -
v_gene: TRBV3-1/TRBV3-2
CDR3aa: CASSRTGLDEAFF
CDR3nt: TGTGCCAGCAGCCGTACAGGGTTGGATGAAGCTTTCTTT

j_gene: TRBJ1-2
d_gene: -
abundance: -
v_gene: TRBV5-6
CDR3aa: CASRPTGGNYGYTF
CDR3nt: TGTGCCAGCAGACCCACGGGGGGAAACTATGGCTACACCTTC

j_gene: TRBJ1-1
d_gene: -
abundance: -
v_gene: TRBV7-9
CDR3aa: CASTLQGYTEAFF
CDR3nt: TGTGCCAGCACCCTACAGGGATACACTGAAGCTTTCTTT

j_gene: TRBJ1-1
d_gene: -
abundance: -
v_gene: TRBV7-8
CDR3aa: CASSYRQVKNTEAFF
CDR3nt: TGTGCCAGCAGCTATCGACAGGTTAAAAACACTGAAGCTTTCTTT

j_gene: TRBJ1-1
d_gene: TRBD1
abundance: -
v_gene: TRBV18
CDR3aa: CASSPRGGGMNTEAFF
CDR3nt: TGTGCCAGCTCACCACGTGGAGGGGGCATGAACACTGAAGCTTTCTTT

j_gene: TRBJ2-1
d_gene: -
abundance: -
v_gene: TRBV11-3
CDR3aa: CASSLGSPGNEQFF
CDR3nt: TGTGCCAGCAGCTTGGGCAGCCCCGGCAATGAGCAGTTCTTC

j_gene: TRBJ1-5
d_gene: -
abundance: -
v_gene: TRBV5-5
CDR3aa: CASSQTGNSNQPQHF
CDR3nt: TGTGCCAGCAGCCAGACAGGCAATAGCAATCAGCCCCAGCATTTT

j_gene: TRBJ1-4
d_gene: -
abundance: -
v_gene: TRBV5-1
CDR3aa: CASSLDLRGTNEKLFF
CDR3nt: TGCGCCAGCAGCTTGGACCTTAGGGGTACTAATGAAAAACTGTTTTTT

j_gene: TRBJ2-1
d_gene: TRBD2
abundance: -
v_gene: TRBV27
CDR3aa: CASSFVKGTSANEQFF
CDR3nt: TGTGCCAGCAGTTTTGTCAAGGGGACTAGCGCCAATGAGCAGTTCTTC

j_gene: TRBJ1-1
d_gene: -
abundance: once
v_gene: TRBV10-1
CDR3aa: CASSESARNTEAFF
CDR3nt: TGCGCCAGCAGTGAGTCCGCCAGGAACACTGAAGCTTTCTTT

j_gene: TRBJ1-2
d_gene: TRBD1
abundance: -
v_gene: TRBV29-1
CDR3aa: CSVEDRRGGGYGYTF
CDR3nt: TGCAGCGTTGAAGATAGGAGAGGGGGCGGATATGGCTACACCTTC

j_gene: TRBJ1-1
d_gene: -
abundance: -
v_gene: TRBV10-3
CDR3aa: CAISESRQTHTEAFF
CDR3nt: TGTGCCATCAGTGAGTCGAGACAGACACACACTGAAGCTTTCTTT